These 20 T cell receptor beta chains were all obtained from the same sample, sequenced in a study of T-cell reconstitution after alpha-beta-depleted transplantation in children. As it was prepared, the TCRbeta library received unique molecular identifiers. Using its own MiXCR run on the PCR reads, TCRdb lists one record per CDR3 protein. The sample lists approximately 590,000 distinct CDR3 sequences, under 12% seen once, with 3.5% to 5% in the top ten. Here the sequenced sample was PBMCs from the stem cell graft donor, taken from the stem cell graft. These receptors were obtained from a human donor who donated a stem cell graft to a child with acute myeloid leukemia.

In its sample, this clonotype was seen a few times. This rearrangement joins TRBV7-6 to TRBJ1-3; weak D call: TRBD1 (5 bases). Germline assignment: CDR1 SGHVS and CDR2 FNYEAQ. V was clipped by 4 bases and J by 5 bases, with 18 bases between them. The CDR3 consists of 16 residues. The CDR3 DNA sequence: TGTGCCAGCAGCTCCTCCCATGGGGGGATTCGAAACACCATATATTTT. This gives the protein CASSSSHGGIRNTIYF. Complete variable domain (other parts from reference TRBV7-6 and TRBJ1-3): GAGVSQSPRYKVTKRGQDVALRCDPISGHVSLYWYRQALGQGPEFLTYFNYEAQQDKSGLPNDRFSAERPEGSISTLTIQRTEQRDSAMYRCASSSSHGGIRNTIYFGEGSWLTVV.

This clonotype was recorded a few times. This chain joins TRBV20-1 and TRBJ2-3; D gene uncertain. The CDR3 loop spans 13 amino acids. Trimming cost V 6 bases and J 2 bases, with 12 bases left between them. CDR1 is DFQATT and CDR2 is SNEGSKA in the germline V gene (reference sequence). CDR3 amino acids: CSARPTLTDTQYF. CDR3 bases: TGCAGTGCCCGCCCCACTCTCACAGATACGCAGTATTTT.

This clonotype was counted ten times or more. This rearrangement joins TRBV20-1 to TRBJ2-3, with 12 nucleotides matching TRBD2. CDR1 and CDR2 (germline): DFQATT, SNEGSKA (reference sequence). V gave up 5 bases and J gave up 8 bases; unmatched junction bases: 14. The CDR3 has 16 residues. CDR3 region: CSAVDSLAGGRGTQYF. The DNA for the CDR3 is TGCAGTGCTGTGGACTCACTAGCGGGAGGCCGGGGTACGCAGTATTTT.

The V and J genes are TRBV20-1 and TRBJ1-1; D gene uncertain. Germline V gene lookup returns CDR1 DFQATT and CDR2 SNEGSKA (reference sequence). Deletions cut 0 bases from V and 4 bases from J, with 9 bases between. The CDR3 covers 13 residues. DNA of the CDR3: TGCAGTGCTAGAGATTTAGCAGCCACTGAAGCTTTCTTT. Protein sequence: CSARDLAATEAFF.

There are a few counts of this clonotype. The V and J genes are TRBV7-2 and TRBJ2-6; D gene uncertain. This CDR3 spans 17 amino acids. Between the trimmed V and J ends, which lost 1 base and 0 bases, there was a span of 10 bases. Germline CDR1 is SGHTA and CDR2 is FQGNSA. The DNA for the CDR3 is TGTGCCAGCAGCTTAGACAGCCTTTACTCTGGGGCCAACGTCCTGACTTTC. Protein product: CASSLDSLYSGANVLTF.

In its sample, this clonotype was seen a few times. CDR3 protein: CASSWAGAEQYF. The CDR3 nucleotides read TGTGCCAGCAGCTGGGCGGGAGCCGAGCAGTACTTC. The chain combines TRBV7-6 with TRBJ2-7; 7 bases are a match to TRBD2. Per the germline V gene, CDR1 is SGHVS and CDR2 is FNYEAQ. Losses at the gene ends were 4 bases for V and 6 bases for J; bases not matched to a gene: 3. This CDR3 contains 12 residues. Variable domain in full (rest from reference TRBV7-6 and TRBJ2-7): GAGVSQSPRYKVTKRGQDVALRCDPISGHVSLYWYRQALGQGPEFLTYFNYEAQQDKSGLPNDRFSAERPEGSISTLTIQRTEQRDSAMYRCASSWAGAEQYFGPGTRLTVT.

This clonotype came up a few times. The CDR3 nucleotides read TGTGCCAGCAGCTTACCAGACGTGACAGGGACCTCCTACGAGCAGTACTTC. Amino acid sequence: CASSLPDVTGTSYEQYF. This rearrangement joins TRBV11-2 to TRBJ2-7, with 7 bases aligning to TRBD1. The CDR3 loop spans 17 amino acids. Germline V lookup: CDR1 SGHAT, CDR2 FQNNGV. The V gene end was trimmed by 2 bases and the J gene end by 0 bases; junction bases not matched to a gene: 10.

In DNA form, the CDR3 reads TGTGCCAGCAGTTACTCCAGGGAGGACATTACCGAGCAGTACTTC. It specifies CASSYSREDITEQYF. The rearrangement uses TRBV6-2 or TRBV6-3 and TRBJ2-7, with a possible D match to TRBD2 (6 bases). CDR3 length: 15 residues. The germline V gene encodes CDR1 MNHEY and CDR2 SVGEGT. V was shortened by 0 bases and J by 6 bases, with 15 bases between the two germline ends.

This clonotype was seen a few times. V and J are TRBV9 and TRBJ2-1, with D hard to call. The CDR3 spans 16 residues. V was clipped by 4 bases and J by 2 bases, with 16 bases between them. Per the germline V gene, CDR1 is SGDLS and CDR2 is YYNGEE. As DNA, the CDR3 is TGTGCCAGCAGCCGCGAAGCTAGACAACCCTACAATGAGCAGTTCTTC. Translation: CASSREARQPYNEQFF.

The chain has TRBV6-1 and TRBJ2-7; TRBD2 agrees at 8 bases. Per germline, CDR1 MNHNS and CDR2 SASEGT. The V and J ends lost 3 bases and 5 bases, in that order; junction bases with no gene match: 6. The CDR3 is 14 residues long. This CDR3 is CASSETGGPDEQYF. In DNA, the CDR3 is TGTGCCAGCAGTGAGACGGGAGGGCCCGACGAGCAGTACTTC.

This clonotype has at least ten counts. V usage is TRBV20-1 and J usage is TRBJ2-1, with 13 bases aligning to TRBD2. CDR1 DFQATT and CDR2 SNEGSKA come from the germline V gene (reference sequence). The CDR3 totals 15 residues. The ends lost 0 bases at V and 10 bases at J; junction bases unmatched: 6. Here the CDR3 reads CSAREGTSGTYEQFF. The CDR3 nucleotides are TGCAGTGCTAGAGAGGGGACTAGCGGGACTTACGAGCAGTTCTTC.

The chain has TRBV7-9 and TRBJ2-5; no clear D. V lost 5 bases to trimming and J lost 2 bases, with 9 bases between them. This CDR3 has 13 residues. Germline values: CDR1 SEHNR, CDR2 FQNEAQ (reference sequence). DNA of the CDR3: TGTGCCAGCAGCGCCTGGGTGCAAGAGACCCAGTACTTC. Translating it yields CASSAWVQETQYF.

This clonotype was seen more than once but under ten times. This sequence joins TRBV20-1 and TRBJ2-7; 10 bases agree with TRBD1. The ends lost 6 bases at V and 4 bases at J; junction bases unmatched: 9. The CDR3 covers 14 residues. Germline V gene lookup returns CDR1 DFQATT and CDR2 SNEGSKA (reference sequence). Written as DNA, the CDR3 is TGCAGTGCGCAATCGACAGGGGGCCTTTACGAGCAGTACTTC. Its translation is CSAQSTGGLYEQYF.

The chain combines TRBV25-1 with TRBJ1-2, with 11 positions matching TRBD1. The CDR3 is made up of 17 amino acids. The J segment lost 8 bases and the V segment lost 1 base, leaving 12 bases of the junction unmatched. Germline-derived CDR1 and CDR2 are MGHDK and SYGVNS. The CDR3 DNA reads TGTGCCAGCAGTGAATCTGGACAGGGGGCAGGAAATGGGGGCTACACCTTC. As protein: CASSESGQGAGNGGYTF.

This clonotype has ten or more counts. CDR3 sequence: CAINRDRGTSYEQYF. The CDR3 DNA is TGTGCCATCAACAGGGACAGGGGTACGTCCTACGAGCAGTACTTC. The rearrangement joins TRBV10-3 to TRBJ2-7; 10 nucleotides agree with TRBD1. V lost 7 bases, J lost 1 base, and 7 bases stayed unmatched. Germline CDR1 and CDR2: ENHRY and SYGVKD. This CDR3 region has 15 residues.

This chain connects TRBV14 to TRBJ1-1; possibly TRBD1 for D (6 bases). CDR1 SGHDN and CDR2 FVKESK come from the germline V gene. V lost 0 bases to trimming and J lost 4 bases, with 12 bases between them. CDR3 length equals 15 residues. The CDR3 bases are TGTGCCAGCAGCCAAGATCAGGGGCACCGCACTGAAGCTTTCTTT. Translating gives CASSQDQGHRTEAFF.

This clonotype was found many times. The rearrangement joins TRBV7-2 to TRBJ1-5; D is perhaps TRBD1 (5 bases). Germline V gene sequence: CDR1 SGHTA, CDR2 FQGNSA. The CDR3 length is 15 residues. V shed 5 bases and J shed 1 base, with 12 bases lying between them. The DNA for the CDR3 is TGTGCCAGCAGCGCCTACGGGACGAGCAATCAGCCCCAGCATTTT. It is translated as CASSAYGTSNQPQHF.

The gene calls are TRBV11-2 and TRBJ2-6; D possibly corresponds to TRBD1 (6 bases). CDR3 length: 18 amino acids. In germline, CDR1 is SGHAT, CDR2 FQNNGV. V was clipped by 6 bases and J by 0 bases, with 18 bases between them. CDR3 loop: CASSRNRDKRSGANVLTF. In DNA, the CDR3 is TGTGCCAGCAGTCGTAACCGGGACAAACGCTCTGGGGCCAACGTCCTGACTTTC.

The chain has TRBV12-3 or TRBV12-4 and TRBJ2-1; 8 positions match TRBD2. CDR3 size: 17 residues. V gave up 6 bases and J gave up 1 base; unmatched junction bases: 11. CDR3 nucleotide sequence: TGTGCCAGCAGCCGGCCAGCGGGAGTCTTTTCCTACAATGAGCAGTTCTTC. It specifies CASSRPAGVFSYNEQFF.

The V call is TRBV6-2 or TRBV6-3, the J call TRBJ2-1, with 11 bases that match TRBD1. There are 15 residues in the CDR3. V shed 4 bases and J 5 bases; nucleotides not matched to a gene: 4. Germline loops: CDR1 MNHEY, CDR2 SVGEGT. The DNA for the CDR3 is TGTGCCAGCAGTTGGTGGACAGGGGGCAACAATGAGCAGTTCTTC. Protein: CASSWWTGGNNEQFF.